This entry features one T cell receptor (beta chain) sequence. Antigen unknown. This entry belongs to a study of T cell repertoires in ileal Crohn's disease. Study at large: Patients had a median 7.9-year disease duration, and roughly 38% were active smokers. General observations from the study: Compared with non-smokers, active smokers at surgery showed more clonal expansions.

Germline lookup yields CDR1 MNHEY and CDR2 SVGAGI. The length of the CDR3 is 13 residues. Between the trimmed V and J ends, which lost 7 bases and 4 bases, there was a span of 13 bases. About 500 nanograms of biopsy DNA per sample underwent TCRB immunosequencing. Assay: immunoSEQ multiplex PCR; the TCRdb copy retains only in-frame clones and omits some. Seen here are about 4,500 clones, 65% to 85% observed once, and the top ten hold more than 3.5%. Time point reported: neoterminal ileum biopsy at postoperative endoscopy, about 6 months after surgery. The rearrangement joins TRBV6-5 to TRBJ1-2, with a possible D match to TRBD1 (5 bases). Sequenced sample: ileal tissue. This sequence was found in an adult with Crohn's disease. The DNA of the CDR3 is TGTGCCAGCAAACTGGACATTACCTATGGCTACACCTTC. This codes for CASKLDITYGYTF.